Described below is a single T cell receptor (beta chain) sequence and its context. The record originates from a study of cytomegalovirus exposure and HLA in healthy donors. PCR was performed using 60 Vbeta and 13 Jbeta primers. Using immunoSEQ multiplex PCR, the repertoire was profiled, and TCRdb retains in-frame clones only, with some absent. The sample records 150,000 to 200,000 clones, approximately 80% being singletons. The germline gives CDR1 SEHNR, CDR2 FQNEAQ (reference sequence). Trimming took off 1 base at V and 1 base at J, with 14 bases between the two ends. This CDR3 has 17 residues. The rearrangement links TRBV7-9 to TRBJ1-3; D remains unclear. The sequence derives from a woman in her twenties or thirties in good health and CMV-seropositive. The specimen was PBMCs. The CDR3 is CASSLERRGSSGNTIYF. CDR3 in DNA: TGTGCCAGCAGCTTAGAGCGGCGGGGTAGTTCTGGAAACACCATATATTTT. The full variable domain, with the rest looked up from reference TRBV7-9 and TRBJ1-3, is DTGVSQNPRHKITKRGQNVTFRCDPISEHNRLYWYRQTLGQGPEFLTYFQNEAQLEKSRLLSDRFSAERPKGSFSTLEIQRTEQGDSAMYLCASSLERRGSSGNTIYFGEGSWLTVV.